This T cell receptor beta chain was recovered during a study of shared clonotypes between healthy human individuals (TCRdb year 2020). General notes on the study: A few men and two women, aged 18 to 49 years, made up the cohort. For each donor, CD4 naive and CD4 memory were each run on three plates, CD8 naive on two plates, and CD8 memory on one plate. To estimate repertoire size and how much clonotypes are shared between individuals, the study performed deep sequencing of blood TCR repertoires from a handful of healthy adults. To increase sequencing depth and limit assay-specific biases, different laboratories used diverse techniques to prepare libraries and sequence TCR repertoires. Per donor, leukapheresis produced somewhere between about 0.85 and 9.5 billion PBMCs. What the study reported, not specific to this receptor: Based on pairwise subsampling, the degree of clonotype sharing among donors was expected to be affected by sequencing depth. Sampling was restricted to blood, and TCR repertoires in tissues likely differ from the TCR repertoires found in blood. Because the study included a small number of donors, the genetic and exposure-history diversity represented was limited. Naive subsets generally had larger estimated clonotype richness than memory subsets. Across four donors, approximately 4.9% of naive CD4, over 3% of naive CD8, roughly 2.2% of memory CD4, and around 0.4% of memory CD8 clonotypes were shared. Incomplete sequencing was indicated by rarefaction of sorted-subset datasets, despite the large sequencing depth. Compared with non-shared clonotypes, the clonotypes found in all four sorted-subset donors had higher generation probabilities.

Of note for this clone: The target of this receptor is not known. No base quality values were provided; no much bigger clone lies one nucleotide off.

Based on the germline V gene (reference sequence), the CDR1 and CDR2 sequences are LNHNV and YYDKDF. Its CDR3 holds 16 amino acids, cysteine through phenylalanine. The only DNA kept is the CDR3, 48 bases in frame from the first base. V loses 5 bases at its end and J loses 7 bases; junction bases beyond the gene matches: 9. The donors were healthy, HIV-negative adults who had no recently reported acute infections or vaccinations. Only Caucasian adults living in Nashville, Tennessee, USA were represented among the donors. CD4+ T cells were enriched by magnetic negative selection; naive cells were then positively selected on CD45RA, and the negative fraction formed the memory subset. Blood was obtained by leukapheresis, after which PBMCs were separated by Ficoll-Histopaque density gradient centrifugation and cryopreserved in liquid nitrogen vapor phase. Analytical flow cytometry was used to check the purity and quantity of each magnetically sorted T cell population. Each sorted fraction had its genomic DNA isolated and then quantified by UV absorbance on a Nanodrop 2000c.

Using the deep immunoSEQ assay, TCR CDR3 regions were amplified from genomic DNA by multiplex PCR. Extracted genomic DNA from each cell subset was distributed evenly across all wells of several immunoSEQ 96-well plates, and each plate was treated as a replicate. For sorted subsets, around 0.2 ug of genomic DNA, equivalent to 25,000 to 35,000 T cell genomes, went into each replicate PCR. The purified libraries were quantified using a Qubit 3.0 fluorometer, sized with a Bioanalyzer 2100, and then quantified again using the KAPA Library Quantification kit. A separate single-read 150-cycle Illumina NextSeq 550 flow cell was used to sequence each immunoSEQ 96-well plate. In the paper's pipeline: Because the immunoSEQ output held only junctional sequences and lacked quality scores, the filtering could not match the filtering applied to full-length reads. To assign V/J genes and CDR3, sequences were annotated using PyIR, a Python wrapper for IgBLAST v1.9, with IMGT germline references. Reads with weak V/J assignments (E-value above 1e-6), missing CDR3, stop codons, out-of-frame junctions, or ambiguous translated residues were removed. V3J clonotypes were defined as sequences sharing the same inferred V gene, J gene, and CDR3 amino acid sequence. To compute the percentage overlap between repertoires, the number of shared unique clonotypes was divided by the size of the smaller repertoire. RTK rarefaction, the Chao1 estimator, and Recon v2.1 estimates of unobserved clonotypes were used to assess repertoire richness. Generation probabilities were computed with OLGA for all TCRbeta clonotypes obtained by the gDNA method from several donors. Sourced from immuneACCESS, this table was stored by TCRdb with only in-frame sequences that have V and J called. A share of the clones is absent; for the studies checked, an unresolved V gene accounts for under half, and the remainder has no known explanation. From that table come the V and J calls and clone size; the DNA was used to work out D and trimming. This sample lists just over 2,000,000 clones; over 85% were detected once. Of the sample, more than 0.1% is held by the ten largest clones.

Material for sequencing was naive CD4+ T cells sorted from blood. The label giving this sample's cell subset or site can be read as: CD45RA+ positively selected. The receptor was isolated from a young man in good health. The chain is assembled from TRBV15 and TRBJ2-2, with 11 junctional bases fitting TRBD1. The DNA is TGTGCCACCAGCGGAAGGACAGGGGGCACGGGCGGGGAGCTGTTTTTT. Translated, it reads CATSGRTGGTGGELFF.